These T cell receptor beta chains were read from a single sample in a study of blood T cell repertoires in COVID-19. Sequencing was performed with immunoSEQ multiplex PCR; in TCRdb, only in-frame clones are kept and a portion is missing. The table lists 90,000 to 150,000 clones, roughly 84% of them singletons. The sample consisted of peripheral blood. These receptors were obtained from a man between 60 and 75 years old with acute or convalescent COVID-19. CDR3s include the opening cysteine and the closing phenylalanine or tryptophan. D genes are given only for firm matches. Some rows mark clone size as missing; the rest say once, few, many or name a class of expanded clone.

TRBV30	-	-	TRBJ1-6	TGTGCCTGCAACAGTGGGCTTAATTCACCCCTCCACTTT	CACNSGLNSPLHF
TRBV9	-	TRBD1	TRBJ2-1	TGTGCCAGCAGCGCTTCTGGACAGGGGTGGTATGAGCAGTTCTTC	CASSASGQGWYEQFF
TRBV7-8	few	TRBD1	TRBJ2-7	TGTGCCAGCAGCGTCGGGCCTGGACAGGGCCCCTACGAGCAGTACTTC	CASSVGPGQGPYEQYF
TRBV28	-	-	TRBJ2-7	TGTGCCAGCAGCATTCGACAAGAGCAGTACTTC	CASSIRQEQYF
TRBV6-4	-	TRBD2	TRBJ2-2	TGTGCCAGCAGTCGGACTAGCGGGGCCCCCGGGGAGCTGTTTTTT	CASSRTSGAPGELFF
TRBV30	-	-	TRBJ1-6	TGTGCCTGGAGTTCCTTCGGACAAAATAATTCACCCCTCCACTTT	CAWSSFGQNNSPLHF
TRBV27	-	-	TRBJ2-1	TGTGCCAGCGCCTGGGCTTGGGGCGACAATGAGCAGTTCTTC	CASAWAWGDNEQFF
TRBV27	-	TRBD2	TRBJ2-3	TGTGCCAGCAGTTCTACCAGGGGACTAGCGGGAGTCCCAGATACGCAGTATTTT	CASSSTRGLAGVPDTQYF
TRBV29-1	-	TRBD1	TRBJ1-2	TGCAGCGTTGCTGGGACAGACTATGGCTACACCTTC	CSVAGTDYGYTF
TRBV7-7	-	-	TRBJ1-4	TGTGCCAGCAGCTCCGTCGGGGATGAAAAACTGTTTTTT	CASSSVGDEKLFF
TRBV19	-	TRBD2	TRBJ2-1	TGTGCCAGCGGGAGGTCCTACAATGAGCAGTTCTTC	CASGRSYNEQFF